This T cell receptor beta chain comes out of a study of T cell clonality in common variable immunodeficiency. Study outcomes and limitations: CVID subjects showed higher TCRbeta clonality than healthy controls.

The protocol was immunoSEQ multiplex PCR, while the TCRdb copy is restricted to in-frame clones and leaves out a portion. Found here are roughly 29,000 clones, no singletons; the ten largest cover 10% to 15%. CDR3 length: 13 residues. Trimming removed 4 bases at V and 7 bases at J, with 9 bases between. CDR1 is SGHDT, CDR2 YYEEEE, per germline. At least ten counts were recorded for this clone. Its antigen remains unknown. The read comes to an end 3 residues before the CDR3 does, leaving the germline J gene to fill in the end. The V gene is TRBV5-6, the J gene TRBJ1-6; D ambiguous. Sequences were obtained from peripheral blood mononuclear cells. The TCR was taken from a person between 18 and 75 years old in good health. The CDR3 loop reads CASSLEPNSPLHF. The CDR3 bases that were read are TGTGCCAGCAGCCTAGAGCCCAATTCACCC.